This record covers a single TCR beta chain. Its specificity is not known. Using immunoSEQ multiplex PCR, the repertoire was profiled, and TCRdb retains in-frame clones only, with some absent. The sample carries tens of thousands of clones, about 93% recorded once. This record belongs to a study of T cell clonotyping in hematopoietic cell transplantation. The germline V gene has CDR1 SGHAT and CDR2 FQNNGV. Trimming removed 2 bases from V and 2 bases from J; junction bases left unmatched: 3. The CDR3 contains 16 residues. General study findings and limits: After transplant, recipient diversity fell while pathologically expanded clonotypes grew through day 180. Higher Inverse Simpson Index values in graft donor and pretransplant recipient predicted broader posttransplant TCR diversity. At the given depth, recipient repertoires were over 95% de novo clonotypes. CD4 and CD8 repertoire contributions could not be separated without sorting.

This chain joins TRBV11-2 and TRBJ2-2; 9 nucleotides align to TRBD1. Sequences were obtained from peripheral blood mononuclear cells. The clonotype originates from a woman aged 45-59 years in good health. Some clones in this sample may be carry-over from other donors' samples. The CDR3 region has the DNA TGTGCCAGCAGCTTAAGGACAGGGGATAACACCGGGGAGCTGTTTTTT. Translation gives CASSLRTGDNTGELFF.